A single sample gave rise to the 18 T cell receptor beta chains below, sequenced in a study of cytomegalovirus exposure and HLA in healthy donors. The table came from immunoSEQ multiplex PCR; TCRdb's copy has only in-frame clones and leaves some out. Of over 100,000 clones listed, roughly 86% are singletons. Sequences were obtained from PBMCs. Receptors originate from a man younger than 45 in good health and CMV-seronegative.

The rearrangement links TRBV28 to TRBJ2-3; D gene ambiguous. V was shortened by 11 bases and J by 0 bases, with 6 bases between the two germline ends. The CDR3 totals 11 residues. Germline V CDR1 and CDR2: MDHEN, SYDVKM. CDR3 sequence reads: CAVLSTDTQYF. The CDR3 DNA sequence: TGTGCCGTCCTTAGCACAGATACGCAGTATTTT.

Comment on this clone: The junction shows a germline mismatch at one end, possibly a read error. The gene calls are TRBV2 and TRBJ1-1, with D tentatively TRBD1 (6 bases). CDR1 and CDR2 (germline): SNHLY, FYNNEI. The CDR3 spans 14 residues. In DNA form, the CDR3 reads TGTGCCAGCAGGGAAGGTCAGGGGAATACTGAAGCTTTCTTT. Its protein product is CASREGQGNTEAFF.

This clone was recorded once. The chain employs TRBV5-1 and TRBJ2-7; tentative D call: TRBD2 (7 bases). The CDR3 covers 15 residues. With 0 bases removed from V and 0 bases from J, the gap between germline ends came to 10 bases. Germline CDR1 and CDR2: SGHRS and YFSETQ. CDR3 protein: CASSLAGGRSYEQYF. The DNA for the CDR3 is TGCGCCAGCAGCTTGGCGGGGGGCCGCTCCTACGAGCAGTACTTC. Based on the CDR3 plus reference TRBV5-1 and TRBJ2-7, the full variable domain is KAGVTQTPRYLIKTRGQQVTLSCSPISGHRSVSWYQQTPGQGLQFLFEYFSETQRNKGNFPGRFSGRQFSNSRSEMNVSTLELGDSALYLCASSLAGGRSYEQYFGPGTRLTVT.

The rearrangement uses TRBV6-5 and TRBJ2-7, with 9 nucleotides matching TRBD1. The CDR3 spans 15 residues. Germline CDR1 and CDR2: MNHEY and SVGAGI. V gave up 5 bases and J gave up 4 bases; unmatched junction bases: 9. CDR3 DNA: TGTGCCAGCAGTCGCACCGGGACAGGGTTTTACGAGCAGTACTTC. It specifies CASSRTGTGFYEQYF.

The rearrangement uses TRBV9 and TRBJ2-7, with 10 bases lining up with TRBD1. Germline V gene data show CDR1 as SGDLS and CDR2 as YYNGEE. The trim removed 4 bases at V and 3 bases at J, leaving 7 bases unmatched. The CDR3 runs to 15 residues. CDR3 in amino acids: CASSPGTGADYEQYF. CDR3 DNA sequence: TGTGCCAGCAGCCCAGGGACAGGGGCTGACTACGAGCAGTACTTC.

The rearrangement links TRBV28 to TRBJ1-6; no definite D call. This CDR3 has 12 amino acids. Germline CDR1 is MDHEN and CDR2 is SYDVKM. V gave up 5 bases and J gave up 8 bases, with 7 bases separating them. The CDR3, as DNA: TGTGCCAGCAGTGAGGGTTATTCACCCCTCCACTTT. It translates to CASSEGYSPLHF.

The V and J genes are TRBV5-1 and TRBJ2-5, with TRBD2 identical over 11 bases. The V segment lost 8 bases and the J segment 4 bases; nucleotides outside the gene matches: 7. Germline V gives CDR1 SGHRS, CDR2 YFSETQ. The CDR3 totals 14 residues. In nucleotides, the CDR3 is TGCGCCAGTGGTAGCGGGGGGGCCGGAGAGACCCAGTACTTC. Its protein product is CASGSGGAGETQYF.

The chain is built from TRBV11-2 and TRBJ2-7; no reliable D call. CDR3 length: 14 residues. Germline values: CDR1 SGHAT, CDR2 FQNNGV. V was clipped by 5 bases and J by 1 base, with 12 bases between them. In DNA, the CDR3 is TGTGCCAGCAGCCCCATCTTAGCTTCCTACGAGCAGTACTTC. Amino acids: CASSPILASYEQYF.

This chain links TRBV5-1 with TRBJ2-2; D possibly corresponds to TRBD2 (6 bases). The CDR3 has 15 residues. V dropped 4 bases and J dropped 0 bases, with 10 bases sitting between them. Germline V CDR1 and CDR2: SGHRS, YFSETQ. The CDR3 DNA is TGCGCCAGCAGCCCGCGGAGGGCGAACACCGGGGAGCTGTTTTTT. Translating it yields CASSPRRANTGELFF.

This chain uses TRBV28 with TRBJ1-2; 9 bases map to TRBD1. Trimming at V came to 6 bases and at J to 1 base, leaving 6 bases not matched to a gene. Germline V gene lookup returns CDR1 MDHEN and CDR2 SYDVKM. CDR3 length equals 15 residues. This CDR3 reads CASRGQGSDNYGYTF. CDR3 in DNA: TGTGCCAGCAGGGGACAGGGCTCCGATAACTATGGCTACACCTTC.

The rearrangement uses TRBV6-1 and TRBJ1-2; TRBD1 matches at 7 bases. The germline CDR1 and CDR2 sequences are MNHNS and SASEGT. V was pared by 0 bases and J by 2 bases, with 3 bases of the junction left unmatched. The CDR3 covers 15 residues. The CDR3: CASSEAPGGNYGYTF. The CDR3 DNA is TGTGCCAGCAGTGAAGCCCCAGGGGGGAACTATGGCTACACCTTC.

J is TRBJ1-4 and V is TRBV25-1, with D uncertain. V dropped 3 bases and J dropped 0 bases, with 8 bases sitting between them. This CDR3 spans 15 amino acids. The germline gives CDR1 MGHDK, CDR2 SYGVNS. This CDR3 reads CASSDHRATNEKLFF. In DNA form, the CDR3 reads TGTGCCAGCAGTGACCACAGAGCAACTAATGAAAAACTGTTTTTT.

The V gene is TRBV6-6, the J gene TRBJ2-7; D might be TRBD2 (5 bases). Germline CDR1 and CDR2: MNHNY and SVGAGI (reference sequence). The V and J ends lost 7 bases and 10 bases respectively, with 17 bases between them. The CDR3 covers 12 residues. The CDR3 DNA follows: TGTGCCAGCACCCGCCCCTTGGGAGTTCAGTACTTC. The encoded protein is CASTRPLGVQYF.

This clone has just a few counts. The rearrangement links TRBV28 to TRBJ1-6, with D perhaps matching TRBD1 (5 bases). CDR1 is MDHEN, CDR2 SYDVKM, per germline. This CDR3 has 11 amino acids. Trimming removed 5 bases at V and 14 bases at J, with 10 bases between. CDR3: CASSPPGALHF. The CDR3 nucleotides read TGTGCCAGCAGTCCCCCGGGGGCCCTCCACTTT.

The V call is TRBV18, the J call TRBJ1-1; D gene unclear. With 1 base removed from V and 10 bases from J, the gap between germline ends came to 13 bases. Germline CDR1 is KGHSH and CDR2 is LQKENI. The CDR3 is 13 residues long. CDR3 loop: CASSPRGADRAFF. Written as DNA, the CDR3 is TGTGCCAGCTCACCACGGGGAGCAGATCGAGCTTTCTTT.

V and J are TRBV19 and TRBJ2-1, with a tentative D call TRBD2 (6 bases). Germline CDR1 LNHDA, CDR2 SQIVND (reference sequence). This CDR3 spans 14 amino acids. Deletions cut 0 bases from V and 14 bases from J, with 17 bases between. CDR3 amino acids: CASSIDHGGTGKFF. The CDR3 nucleotides read TGTGCCAGTAGTATAGATCATGGTGGGACTGGAAAGTTCTTC. The full variable domain, its missing parts supplied by reference TRBV19 and TRBJ2-1, is DGGITQSPKYLFRKEGQNVTLSCEQNLNHDAMYWYRQDPGQGLRLIYYSQIVNDFQKGDIAEGYSVSREKKESFPLTVTSAQKNPTAFYLCASSIDHGGTGKFFGPGTRLTVL.

In DNA, the CDR3 is TGTGCCAGCACAGGGTCGCCTCAAGAGACCCAGTACTTC. It is translated as CASTGSPQETQYF. V usage is TRBV7-2 and J usage is TRBJ2-5, with D perhaps TRBD1 (5 bases). V was trimmed by 7 bases and J by 2 bases, leaving 11 bases between them. This CDR3 has 13 residues. Germline loops: CDR1 SGHTA, CDR2 FQGNSA.

The CDR3: CASSSGTGVDEPQHF. DNA for the CDR3: TGTGCCAGCAGTTCCGGGACAGGGGTGGATGAGCCCCAGCATTTT. V usage is TRBV28 and J usage is TRBJ1-5; 10 nucleotides agree with TRBD1. With V trimmed by 4 bases and J by 8 bases, 8 bases remained unmatched. Germline values: CDR1 MDHEN, CDR2 SYDVKM. This CDR3 comprises 15 residues.